This T cell receptor beta chain is drawn from a study of blood T cell repertoires in COVID-19. TCRdb's copy holds only in-frame clones and misses some; the assay was immunoSEQ multiplex PCR. The sample holds around 300,000 clones; over 85% are singletons and the top ten take less than 2%. The trim removed 6 bases at V and 1 base at J, leaving 8 bases unmatched. Germline values: CDR1 MNHNY, CDR2 SVGAGI (reference sequence). This CDR3 region has 16 residues. Individuals drawn from 24 US areas were roughly 18 to 100 years old. The source of this sequence is a woman aged 55-70 years who had recovered from COVID-19. The sequenced sample consisted of PBMCs or T cells enriched from blood (not recorded which). The V and J genes are TRBV6-6 and TRBJ2-2; TRBD1 agrees at 7 bases. The chain's CDR3 is CASRTDRDQNTGELFF. The DNA of the CDR3 is TGTGCCAGCAGAACCGACAGGGACCAGAACACCGGGGAGCTGTTTTTT.